The clone carrying this T cell receptor beta chain was observed a handful of times. This sample was included in a study of patients and donors after allogeneic stem cell transplantation. TCRdb independently ran MiXCR on the RT-PCR reads; one entry per CDR3 protein. The table lists fewer than 30,000 distinct CDR3 sequences, about 45% of them singletons. Sequencing was done on a sample of blood, either unsorted or a sorted T cell fraction (not recorded which). The sequence was obtained from a human donor who was either an allogeneic HSCT recipient or a stem cell or donor lymphocyte infusion donor (not recorded which). It is not recorded whose cells these are; they may come from a transplant donor.

Here the CDR3 DNA reads TGCGCCAGCAGCTTAGGACAAACGAACACTGAAGCTTTCTTT. Encoded protein: CASSLGQTNTEAFF. The chain links TRBV5-1 to TRBJ1-1; D possibly corresponds to TRBD1 (5 bases). The CDR3 runs 14 residues. Germline values: CDR1 SGHRS, CDR2 YFSETQ. V gave up 2 bases and J gave up 1 base, with 9 bases separating them.